This TCR beta chain was sequenced for a study of blood T cell repertoires in COVID-19. Study background: Samples of COVID-19 (acute and convalescent) were obtained from the United States, Italy and Spain. The analysed material was cDNA or gDNA that came from T cells, B-cell-depleted T cells, or PBMCs.

Per the authors' pipeline: Quantification of nucleated cells was approximated via reference gene primer amplification. Measured with immunoSEQ multiplex PCR; TCRdb has only the in-frame clones, and not every one. V and J calls and clone size are given by that table; D and trimming were obtained from the DNA. The table includes around 20,000 clones, around 87% detected once. This clonotype was sampled from a man aged 70 or older with acute or convalescent COVID-19. The material sequenced was peripheral blood.

The CDR3: CASSQAGNNEQFF. CDR3 bases: TGCGCCAGCAGCCAAGCGGGGAACAATGAGCAGTTCTTC. J is TRBJ2-1 and V is TRBV4-3; D is perhaps TRBD2 (5 bases). CDR1 LGHNA and CDR2 YSLEER come from the germline V gene. CDR3 length: 13 residues. V was clipped by 1 base and J by 5 bases, with 6 bases between them.